Listed here are 19 T cell receptor beta chains from one sample, sequenced in a study of shared clonotypes between healthy human individuals. Method: immunoSEQ multiplex PCR; TCRdb's copy keeps in-frame clones and lacks some. Among approximately 340,000 clones listed, approximately 74% were seen once. Source material: memory CD4+ T cells sorted from blood. Subset meaning: CD45RA-negative fraction. Every receptor here comes from a man younger than 45 in good health.

The rearrangement joins TRBV5-6 to TRBJ1-5; D ambiguous. Trimming took off 0 bases at V and 10 bases at J, with 17 bases between the two ends. The CDR3 spans 15 residues. Germline V gene lookup returns CDR1 SGHDT and CDR2 YYEEEE. The CDR3 DNA reads as TGTGCCAGCAGCTTGGGGGTCTCAGGACGGGGACCCCAGCATTTT. As protein: CASSLGVSGRGPQHF.

The CDR3 is CASSLDKGSYEQYF. The CDR3 bases are TGTGCCAGCAGCTTGGATAAGGGCTCCTACGAGCAGTACTTC. The rearrangement joins TRBV5-6 to TRBJ2-7; no reliable D call. V dropped 0 bases and J dropped 0 bases, with 7 bases sitting between them. The CDR3 length is 14 residues. Germline CDR1 is SGHDT and CDR2 is YYEEEE. Supplemented by reference TRBV5-6 and TRBJ2-7, the full variable domain reads DAGVTQSPTHLIKTRGQQVTLRCSPKSGHDTVSWYQQALGQGPQFIFQYYEEEERQRGNFPDRFSGHQFPNYSSELNVNALLLGDSALYLCASSLDKGSYEQYFGPGTRLTVT.

This clone was observed once. The rearrangement joins TRBV11-2 to TRBJ2-1; the match to TRBD2 covers 7 bases. Germline V lookup: CDR1 SGHAT, CDR2 FQNNGV. The CDR3 runs to 14 residues. After removal of 5 bases from V and 6 bases from J, the junction contained 7 bases not matched to a gene. This CDR3 is CASSLSRESNEQFF. CDR3 nucleotide sequence: TGTGCCAGCAGCCTATCGCGGGAGAGCAATGAGCAGTTCTTC.

This clone was observed a few times. The V call is TRBV5-1, the J call TRBJ2-2; TRBD1 or TRBD2 may be the D gene (5 bases each). The V gene lost 7 bases and the J gene lost 2 bases, with 12 bases spanning the gap. This CDR3 has 14 amino acids. The V gene's germline CDR1 is SGHRS and CDR2 YFSETQ. The CDR3 is CASGWGSNTGELFF. CDR3 in DNA: TGCGCCAGCGGATGGGGGTCAAACACCGGGGAGCTGTTTTTT.

The rearrangement uses TRBV25-1 and TRBJ2-2; D is undetermined. The V end was cut by 1 base, the J end by 1 base, with 13 bases between. The CDR3 runs 17 residues. Germline CDR1 reads MGHDK; CDR2 reads SYGVNS. CDR3 region: CASSESAGRRNTGELFF. The CDR3 DNA reads TGTGCCAGCAGTGAATCCGCCGGACGGAGGAACACCGGGGAGCTGTTTTTT.

The J gene is TRBJ2-5, the V gene TRBV5-1; perhaps TRBD1 as D (5 bases). The CDR3 contains 14 residues. The V and J ends lost 0 bases and 4 bases respectively, with 10 bases between them. Germline-derived CDR1 and CDR2 are SGHRS and YFSETQ. CDR3 nucleotide sequence: TGCGCCAGCAGCTTGGCCAACACAGGAGAGACCCAGTACTTC. It specifies CASSLANTGETQYF. Looking up the rest from reference TRBV5-1 and TRBJ2-5 gives the full variable domain: KAGVTQTPRYLIKTRGQQVTLSCSPISGHRSVSWYQQTPGQGLQFLFEYFSETQRNKGNFPGRFSGRQFSNSRSEMNVSTLELGDSALYLCASSLANTGETQYFGPGTRLLVL.

This rearrangement joins TRBV10-1 to TRBJ2-1, with D possibly matching TRBD1 (6 bases). This CDR3 contains 16 residues. Trimming removed 7 bases from V and 0 bases from J, with 16 bases in between. The germline gives CDR1 WNHNN, CDR2 SYGVQD (reference sequence). CDR3 region: CASNPGTPSSYNEQFF. In DNA, the CDR3 is TGCGCCAGCAACCCTGGGACACCCAGCTCCTACAATGAGCAGTTCTTC.

The rearrangement uses TRBV7-8 and TRBJ1-3; 9 bases are a match to TRBD1. Germline assignment: CDR1 SGHVS and CDR2 FQNEAQ. The CDR3 is made up of 15 amino acids. V lost 5 bases to trimming and J lost 4 bases; unmatched junction nucleotides: 6. CDR3 DNA sequence: TGTGCCAGCAGCGAACAGGGGGCAGCGGGAAACACCATATATTTT. This gives the protein CASSEQGAAGNTIYF.

The V and J genes are TRBV5-5 and TRBJ2-1; D gene ambiguous. The CDR3 is made up of 18 amino acids. Germline V gives CDR1 SGHKS, CDR2 YYEKEE (reference sequence). The V end was cut by 0 bases, the J end by 10 bases, with 26 bases between. The CDR3 bases are TGTGCCAGCAGCTTGGCCGTTACGAGAACCCTCACCCCTGGAGAGCAGTTCTTC. It translates to CASSLAVTRTLTPGEQFF.

This sequence joins TRBV5-5 and TRBJ2-7, with D possibly being TRBD2 (6 bases). Trimming removed 3 bases from V and 2 bases from J, with 15 bases in between. Germline values: CDR1 SGHKS, CDR2 YYEKEE (reference sequence). The CDR3 length is 15 residues. The DNA of the CDR3 is TGTGCCAGCAGCTCGGGACTCCGGTCGCCCTACGAGCAGTACTTC. Amino acids: CASSSGLRSPYEQYF.

V and J are TRBV7-8 and TRBJ2-7, with D possibly being TRBD1 (7 bases). V was cut by 5 bases and J by 2 bases, with 13 bases left in between. The CDR3 contains 14 residues. The germline CDR1 and CDR2 sequences are SGHVS and FQNEAQ. Written as DNA, the CDR3 is TGTGCCAGCAGCCCGGGGGACAGAACCTACGAGCAGTACTTC. Translation gives CASSPGDRTYEQYF.

The chain uses TRBV11-2 and TRBJ2-1; TRBD2 might be the D (5 bases). V lost 2 bases, J lost 2 bases, and 13 bases lay in between. CDR1 and CDR2 (germline): SGHAT, FQNNGV. The CDR3 has 16 residues. The CDR3 protein is CASSLRAGKTYNEQFF. In DNA, the CDR3 is TGTGCCAGCAGCTTAAGGGCGGGCAAAACCTACAATGAGCAGTTCTTC.

A few counts support this clone. Other nucleotide sequences from this sample produce the same CDR3. This sequence joins TRBV5-1 and TRBJ1-3; D call uncertain. CDR1 and CDR2 from the germline V gene are SGHRS and YFSETQ. Trimming took off 0 bases at V and 0 bases at J, with 4 bases between the two ends. CDR3 length equals 14 residues. This chain's CDR3 is CASSLASSGNTIYF. The CDR3, as DNA: TGCGCCAGCAGCTTGGCGAGCTCTGGAAACACCATATATTTT.

The chain links TRBV19 to TRBJ1-2; 7 bases map to TRBD1. V dropped 3 bases and J dropped 4; count of bases not matched to a gene: 2. CDR3 size: 13 residues. The germline CDR1 and CDR2 sequences are LNHDA and SQIVND (reference sequence). The CDR3 loop is CASSIGQVYGYTF. CDR3 nucleotide sequence: TGTGCCAGTAGTATTGGACAGGTCTATGGCTACACCTTC.

This clone was counted once. CDR3 sequence (DNA): TGTGCCAGTCAACTAGCGGGGGACTACAATGAGCAGTTCTTC. As protein: CASQLAGDYNEQFF. V and J are TRBV11-3 and TRBJ2-1; TRBD2 matches 11 bases. The V segment lost 9 bases and the J segment 3 bases; nucleotides outside the gene matches: 4. Germline lookup yields CDR1 SGHNT and CDR2 YENEEA. The CDR3 consists of 14 residues.

The chain couples TRBV2 to TRBJ2-5; TRBD2 might be the D (6 bases). Trimming stripped 5 bases from V and 3 bases from J, with 13 bases between. Germline assignment: CDR1 SNHLY and CDR2 FYNNEI. The CDR3 totals 14 residues. The CDR3 spells CASSYRDSKETQYF. DNA for the CDR3: TGTGCCAGCAGTTACCGGGACTCCAAAGAGACCCAGTACTTC.

The chain links TRBV10-1 to TRBJ2-1; TRBD1 matches 7 bases. J gave up 4 bases and V 5 bases, and 5 bases lay outside the gene matches. The V gene's germline CDR1 is WNHNN and CDR2 SYGVQD (reference sequence). The CDR3 is 14 amino acids. The chain's CDR3 is CASSTGVGYNEQFF. CDR3 DNA: TGCGCCAGCAGTACAGGGGTTGGATACAATGAGCAGTTCTTC.

Remarks on this clone: Relative to the germline gene, one junction end is altered; a read error may explain this. The V and J genes are TRBV7-7 and TRBJ2-2; D perhaps matches TRBD1 (6 bases). Germline V lookup: CDR1 SSHAT, CDR2 FNYEAQ (reference sequence). This CDR3 region has 14 residues. The CDR3 DNA reads TGTGCTAGCAGTTCCAGGGGGAACACCGGGGAGCTGTTTTTT. It codes for CASSSRGNTGELFF.

The sample holds one count of this clone. The J gene is TRBJ2-3, the V gene TRBV18; weak D call: TRBD1 (5 bases). Germline values: CDR1 KGHSH, CDR2 LQKENI. The CDR3 loop spans 14 amino acids. The V gene lost 6 bases and the J gene lost 2 bases, with 12 bases spanning the gap. CDR3 nucleotides: TGTGCCAGCTCGCGCCAGGGTGACACAGATACGCAGTATTTT. As protein: CASSRQGDTDTQYF. Complete variable domain (other parts from reference TRBV18 and TRBJ2-3): NAGVMQNPRHLVRRRGQEARLRCSPMKGHSHVYWYRQLPEEGLKFMVYLQKENIIDESGMPKERFSAEFPKEGPSILRIQQVVRGDSAAYFCASSRQGDTDTQYFGPGTRLTVL.